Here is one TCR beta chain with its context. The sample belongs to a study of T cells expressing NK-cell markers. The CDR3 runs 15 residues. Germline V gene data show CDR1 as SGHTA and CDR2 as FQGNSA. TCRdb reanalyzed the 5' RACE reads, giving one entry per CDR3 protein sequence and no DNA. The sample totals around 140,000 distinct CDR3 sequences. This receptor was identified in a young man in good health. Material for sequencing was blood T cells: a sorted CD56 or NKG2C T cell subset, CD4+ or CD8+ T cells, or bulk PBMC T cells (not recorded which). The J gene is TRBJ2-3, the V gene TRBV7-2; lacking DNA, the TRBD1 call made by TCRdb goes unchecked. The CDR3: CASSPTGASTDTQYF.